One T cell receptor beta chain is described in this entry. Antigen specificity is unknown. This specimen belongs to a study of CD8+ T cells in alopecia areata. The CDR3 is made up of 15 amino acids. Germline V gene lookup returns CDR1 SGHTA and CDR2 FQGNSA. V was pared by 4 bases and J by 0 bases, with 5 bases of the junction left unmatched. Broader study findings: Affected lesional scalp, above all in alopecia totalis/universalis, was more clonal than normal scalp. It was observed that many expanded lesional clones persisted in scalp and blood during tofacitinib. Among patients, TCR sharing was less clear than in mice, a difference possibly due in part to HLA diversity in the patient population.

Stated treatment: oral pan-JAK inhibitor, 5-10 mg twice daily. RNA extraction was followed by reverse transcription into cDNA, which acted as the sequencing template. The table came from immunoSEQ multiplex PCR; TCRdb's copy has only in-frame clones and leaves some out. The sample records around 300,000 clones, approximately 60% being singletons. The clonotype comes from a human donor with alopecia areata. Sequencing used CD4+ T cells sorted from blood, obtained around week 53, from a patient treated with tofacitinib. The chain has TRBV7-2 and TRBJ2-7; 8 positions agree with TRBD1. CDR3 coding DNA: TGTGCCAGCAGCTCCACAGGGGGTAGCTCCTACGAGCAGTACTTC. It is translated as CASSSTGGSSYEQYF.